This TCR beta chain was documented in a study of monozygotic twins with inflammatory bowel disease. CDR1 is DFQATT, CDR2 SNEGSKA, per germline (reference sequence). CDR3 length equals 15 residues. Blood was drawn at about 2.6 ml per donor. As concerns this clonotype: Its antigen remains unidentified.

Eight separate reactions per sample served to make cDNA. TCRdb processed the 5' RACE reads again and assigns one entry to each CDR3 protein, with no DNA. In all, the sample yields 190,000 or so distinct CDR3 sequences. Study findings and constraints: Those with IBD had lower TCRbeta diversity (inverse Simpson) than their healthy co-twins did.

The sequencing sample was made of blood. The receptor comes from a human donor with ulcerative colitis or Crohn's disease, or a healthy co-twin of an affected twin (not recorded which). The genes are TRBV20-1 and TRBJ2-3; TCRdb outputs TRBD2, but without DNA this stays unchecked. The CDR3 sequence: CSATTSGGAPDTQYF.